These 27 T cell receptor beta chains were all obtained from the same sample, sequenced in a study of CXCR3-negative and CXCR3-positive naive CD8 T cells. Study-wide results and caveats: Greater hydrophobicity was found in TRB CDR3s of CXCR3-positive naive cells than of CXCR3-negative naive cells.

The authors made the TRB cDNA libraries by 5' RACE using UMI labels. TCRdb processed the 5' RACE reads again and assigns one entry to each CDR3 protein, with no DNA. Here the sample table reports 150,000 to 180,000 distinct CDR3 sequences. The antigens for these receptors are not known. Input material: naive CXCR3+ CD8+ T cells from blood. Subset described: CD45RO-CCR7+CD27+CD95- naive CD8+ T cells expressing CXCR3 (TNR3+). The receptors derive from a human donor in good health. Some clones in this sample may be carry-over from other donors' samples.

This chain joins TRBV4-3 and TRBJ2-1. This CDR3 contains 13 residues. Looked up from germline, CDR1 is LGHNA and CDR2 is YSLEER. CDR3 residues: CASSQARYNEQFF.

V and J are TRBV7-7 and TRBJ2-2; there is no DNA to check the TCRdb D call of TRBD1. Germline values: CDR1 SSHAT, CDR2 FNYEAQ (reference sequence). The CDR3 has 15 amino acids. CDR3 sequence: CASSHAAWGTGELFF.

V gene TRBV29-1 combines with J gene TRBJ1-1; no DNA is available, so the TRBD1 call from TCRdb remains unchecked. The CDR3 runs to 14 residues. In germline, CDR1 is SQVTM, CDR2 ANQGSEA. CDR3 loop: CSVAGTADNTEAFF.

The chain recombines TRBV7-9 with TRBJ1-1; TCRdb names TRBD1, which stays unverified in the absence of DNA. CDR1 is SEHNR and CDR2 is FQNEAQ in the germline V gene (reference sequence). CDR3 length: 15 residues. The CDR3: CASSLPVGQNTEAFF.

V is TRBV20-1 and J is TRBJ1-2; the TCRdb D gene call, TRBD1, has no DNA to confirm it. The CDR3 spans 15 residues. Per germline, CDR1 DFQATT and CDR2 SNEGSKA (reference sequence). The CDR3 is CSATGTGENIYGYTF.

The chain recombines TRBV7-9 with TRBJ1-2; lacking DNA, the TRBD1 call made by TCRdb goes unchecked. CDR1 and CDR2 (germline): SEHNR, FQNEAQ (reference sequence). The CDR3 is made up of 15 amino acids. The CDR3 region is CASSYPQGQGDGYTF. Together with reference TRBV7-9 and TRBJ1-2, the CDR3 gives the full variable domain: DTGVSQNPRHKITKRGQNVTFRCDPISEHNRLYWYRQTLGQGPEFLTYFQNEAQLEKSRLLSDRFSAERPKGSFSTLEIQRTEQGDSAMYLCASSYPQGQGDGYTFGSGTRLTVV.

The V gene is TRBV14, the J gene TRBJ1-1; absent DNA, TCRdb's TRBD1 call cannot be checked. Germline V gene sequence: CDR1 SGHDN, CDR2 FVKESK. The CDR3 consists of 16 residues. CDR3: CASSQDAPGQYTEAFF. Filled out from reference TRBV14 and TRBJ1-1, the complete variable domain reads EAGVTQFPSHSVIEKGQTVTLRCDPISGHDNLYWYRRVMGKEIKFLLHFVKESKQDESGMPNNRFLAERTGGTYSTLKVQPAELEDSGVYFCASSQDAPGQYTEAFFGQGTRLTVV.

V and J are TRBV20-1 and TRBJ2-7; TCRdb outputs TRBD1, but without DNA this stays unchecked. The CDR3 covers 16 residues. From germline, CDR1 is DFQATT and CDR2 SNEGSKA (reference sequence). CDR3: CSASPLDRAGGYERYF.

The chain combines TRBV2 with TRBJ2-5; TCRdb designates TRBD2, a call that cannot be tested without DNA. Germline CDR1 is SNHLY and CDR2 is FYNNEI. This CDR3 is built from 17 residues. Here the CDR3 reads CASSEVARREGRETQYF.

The V and J genes are TRBV2 and TRBJ1-2. This CDR3 comprises 14 residues. CDR1 and CDR2 (germline): SNHLY, FYNNEI. Here the CDR3 reads CASSGSPATRGYTF.

This rearrangement joins TRBV10-3 to TRBJ2-1; TCRdb outputs TRBD2, but without DNA this stays unchecked. The CDR3 sequence is 14 residues long. The germline CDR1 and CDR2 sequences are ENHRY and SYGVKD. The CDR3: CAISLGGPPNEQFF.

This rearrangement joins TRBV29-1 to TRBJ2-1; absent DNA, TCRdb's TRBD1 call cannot be checked. This CDR3 contains 17 residues. Germline V gene lookup returns CDR1 SQVTM and CDR2 ANQGSEA. This chain's CDR3 is CSVVGTGRQSLYNEQFF.

CDR3 protein: CASSFTGPWNTEAFF. The chain carries TRBV5-1 and TRBJ1-1. CDR1 and CDR2 from the germline V gene are SGHRS and YFSETQ. The CDR3 runs to 15 residues.

The chain is built from TRBV19 and TRBJ2-5; TCRdb selects TRBD1, and the lack of DNA leaves this call unchecked. The CDR3 has 15 amino acids. Germline assignment: CDR1 LNHDA and CDR2 SQIVND (reference sequence). The CDR3 region is CASSMGAKGQETQYF.

The CDR3 sequence: CASSSEDRDYEQYF. This sequence joins TRBV28 and TRBJ2-7; the TCRdb call, TRBD1, lacks DNA for checking. Germline V CDR1 and CDR2: MDHEN, SYDVKM. The CDR3 runs to 14 residues.

The chain links TRBV15 to TRBJ2-3. Germline loops: CDR1 LNHNV, CDR2 YYDKDF (reference sequence). The CDR3 is made up of 12 amino acids. This CDR3 is CATSTHTDTQYF.

The chain combines TRBV4-1 with TRBJ2-2; TCRdb lists TRBD1, though no DNA is available to test this call. The CDR3 totals 19 residues. Germline V gene lookup returns CDR1 MGHRA and CDR2 YSYEKL. CDR3 region: CASSRRPEVRTGDPGELFF.

The V call is TRBV10-3, the J call TRBJ2-1; no DNA is available, so the TRBD2 call from TCRdb remains unchecked. Germline CDR1 is ENHRY and CDR2 is SYGVKD. The CDR3 has 13 residues. CDR3 in amino acids: CAISDLWADEQFF.

The chain couples TRBV7-8 to TRBJ2-2; absent DNA, TCRdb's TRBD1 call cannot be checked. The CDR3 has 16 amino acids. Germline values: CDR1 SGHVS, CDR2 FQNEAQ. The chain's CDR3 is CASSLAGTVNTGELFF.

The rearrangement uses TRBV19 and TRBJ2-1; TCRdb indicates TRBD2, and absent DNA this call remains unverified. CDR1 is LNHDA and CDR2 is SQIVND in the germline V gene (reference sequence). CDR3 size: 15 residues. This chain's CDR3 is CASSGPGLASNEQFF.

The gene calls are TRBV3-1 and TRBJ2-7; TCRdb indicates TRBD2, and absent DNA this call remains unverified. This CDR3 has 15 residues. The germline CDR1 and CDR2 sequences are LGHDT and YNNKEL (reference sequence). The CDR3 sequence: CASSQDSSSGYEQYF.

This chain connects TRBV4-2 to TRBJ2-1; TCRdb proposes TRBD1, but this gene call is untestable without DNA. The V gene's germline CDR1 is LGHNA and CDR2 YNFKEQ. This CDR3 is built from 16 residues. The CDR3 sequence is CASSQEGGHGGYEQFF.

The chain couples TRBV29-1 to TRBJ2-1; TCRdb's D call of TRBD1 is untestable without DNA. Germline V gives CDR1 SQVTM, CDR2 ANQGSEA. This CDR3 has 15 residues. CDR3 residues: CSDSRTGTAYNEQFF.

J is TRBJ2-6 and V is TRBV20-1; the D call from TCRdb, TRBD1, cannot be confirmed without DNA. The CDR3 runs 18 residues. The germline CDR1 and CDR2 sequences are DFQATT and SNEGSKA (reference sequence). The CDR3 loop is CSAENSWDTSSGANVLTF.

The rearrangement links TRBV5-5 to TRBJ1-5; the TCRdb D gene call, TRBD1, has no DNA to confirm it. The CDR3 length is 18 residues. Germline V CDR1 and CDR2: SGHKS, YYEKEE (reference sequence). Here the CDR3 reads CASSLTGWVLASNQPQHF.

The chain recombines TRBV20-1 with TRBJ2-7; there is no DNA to check the TCRdb D call of TRBD1. From germline, CDR1 is DFQATT and CDR2 SNEGSKA (reference sequence). The CDR3 consists of 14 residues. CDR3 amino acids: CSAQLLSQGWEQYF.

The chain links TRBV7-9 to TRBJ1-1; the TRBD1 assignment by TCRdb is unverifiable without DNA. Germline assignment: CDR1 SEHNR and CDR2 FQNEAQ (reference sequence). CDR3 length: 16 amino acids. The CDR3 is CASSPLVGRGNTEAFF.